This TCR beta chain was recorded in a study of blood T cell repertoires in COVID-19. Per the germline V gene, CDR1 is SGHDT and CDR2 is YYEEEE. V was pared by 2 bases and J by 0 bases, with 3 bases between. The CDR3 is 13 amino acids. The repertoire was sequenced with immunoSEQ multiplex PCR; TCRdb's copy has only in-frame clones and lacks some. The table includes some 250,000 clones, more than 85% detected once. The source material was peripheral blood. This clonotype originated in a woman aged 60-75 years with COVID-19, enrolled during active disease. This chain uses TRBV5-6 with TRBJ1-5; D remains ambiguous. This CDR3 is CASSFGSNQPQHF. In nucleotides, the CDR3 is TGTGCCAGCAGCTTCGGTAGCAATCAGCCCCAGCATTTT.